One and the same sample provided the 11 T cell receptor beta chains below, sequenced in a study of response to subunit inactivated influenza vaccine (dated by TCRdb to the late 2010s). The time point label on this specimen signifies: more than 35 days after influenza vaccine administration. Library preparation was by RT-PCR. For sequencing, an Illumina HiSeq 2500 was employed. The public reads were reprocessed in TCRdb via fastp at Q25 and MiXCR, keeping in-frame beta chains. CDR3 protein duplicates are merged, each entry listing the most common genes and DNA. The sample data list around 500,000 distinct CDR3 sequences, and roughly 9.7% of these were observed just once. The top ten clones comprise around 12% of the sample. Source: PBMCs from blood, taken roughly 46 days after vaccination. Source of these receptors: a man in his forties or fifties who received an inactivated influenza vaccine. Donor details come from another sample of the same person, matched by shared clones.

The gene calls are TRBV7-2 and TRBJ2-3; D unclear. The CDR3 is 12 residues long. V dropped 8 bases and J dropped 2 bases, with 8 bases sitting between them. In germline, CDR1 is SGHTA, CDR2 FQGNSA. Written as DNA, the CDR3 is TGTGCCAGCGGGAAGTACACAGATACGCAGTATTTT. Translated: CASGKYTDTQYF.

The rearrangement uses TRBV6-1 and TRBJ2-1; D is tentatively TRBD1 or TRBD2 (5 bases each). Germline V gene lookup returns CDR1 MNHNS and CDR2 SASEGT. This CDR3 comprises 16 residues. Between the trimmed V and J ends, which lost 2 bases and 0 bases, there was a span of 11 bases. The CDR3 here is CASSEYGASSYNEQFF. The CDR3 bases are TGTGCCAGCAGTGAATACGGGGCGAGCTCCTACAATGAGCAGTTCTTC.

The chain carries TRBV25-1 and TRBJ1-2; D perhaps matches TRBD1 (5 bases). V dropped 9 bases and J dropped 3 bases, with 11 bases sitting between them. The germline V gene encodes CDR1 MGHDK and CDR2 SYGVNS. This CDR3 has 12 residues. In DNA, the CDR3 is TGTGCCAGTAAACAGGCGGACTATGGCTACACCTTC. Its translation is CASKQADYGYTF.

The rearrangement links TRBV5-1 to TRBJ1-2; D possibly corresponds to TRBD1 (5 bases). CDR1 is SGHRS and CDR2 is YFSETQ in the germline V gene. The CDR3 is 14 residues long. V lost 0 bases to trimming and J lost 8 bases, with 14 bases between them. The CDR3 coding sequence is TGCGCCAGCAGCTTGGAGGGACTGTTTGGGGGCTACACCTTC. This translates into CASSLEGLFGGYTF.

The chain couples TRBV2 to TRBJ2-5, with a tentative D call TRBD2 (5 bases). The germline CDR1 and CDR2 sequences are SNHLY and FYNNEI. Trimming left V 7 bases short and J 5 bases short, with 14 bases between. This CDR3 spans 13 amino acids. The CDR3 reads CASMLDPGETQYF. CDR3 in DNA: TGTGCCAGCATGCTTGATCCGGGGGAGACCCAGTACTTC.

This clonotype was counted ten times or more. This chain links TRBV20-1 with TRBJ2-7, with 8 positions matching TRBD1. The germline V gene has CDR1 DFQATT and CDR2 SNEGSKA (reference sequence). Trimming took 7 bases from V and 2 from J; bases not matched to a gene: 4. The CDR3 runs to 12 residues. Here the CDR3 reads CSGGQATYEQYF. CDR3 in DNA: TGCAGTGGGGGACAGGCTACCTACGAGCAGTACTTC.

This clonotype has at least ten counts. The chain employs TRBV20-1 and TRBJ2-1; the match to TRBD2 covers 7 bases. The CDR3 runs 10 residues. Germline assignment: CDR1 DFQATT and CDR2 SNEGSKA (reference sequence). CDR3 loop: CRESGKEQFF. DNA for the CDR3: TGCAGGGAAAGCGGGAAGGAGCAGTTCTTC.

This clonotype was recorded many times. The J gene is TRBJ2-3, the V gene TRBV6-2 or TRBV6-3; TRBD2 agrees at 8 bases. J gave up 6 bases and V 9 bases, and 8 bases lay outside the gene matches. CDR3 size: 13 residues. Germline-derived CDR1 and CDR2 are MNHEY and SVGEGT. CDR3 nucleotide sequence: TGTGCCAGTGGAGGGACTAGAGGCGATACGCAGTATTTT. This gives the protein CASGGTRGDTQYF.

This clonotype was recorded a few times. The chain combines TRBV6-2 or TRBV6-3 with TRBJ2-7; TRBD2 is a possible D gene (7 bases). The ends were cut back, 8 bases at V and 6 bases at J, with 38 bases in the middle. The CDR3 extends over 20 amino acids. CDR1 is MNHEY and CDR2 is SVGEGT in the germline V gene. The CDR3 DNA follows: TGTGCCAGCTCCTACGGGGGGAACGAACACAGGGCAAGCCCTCCCCTCGAGCAGTACTTC. It encodes CASSYGGNEHRASPPLEQYF.

This clonotype was found many times. J is TRBJ1-1 and V is TRBV12-3 or TRBV12-4; D may be TRBD1 (6 bases). V was clipped by 5 bases and J by 4 bases, with 20 bases between them. The CDR3 runs 16 residues. The CDR3 region has the DNA TGTGCCAGCAGTCGTACTGCGGGGGGCGGGCCCACTGAAGCTTTCTTT. Translation gives CASSRTAGGGPTEAFF.

This chain connects TRBV19 to TRBJ1-1, with D unclear. The germline CDR1 and CDR2 sequences are LNHDA and SQIVND (reference sequence). The V and J ends lost 5 bases and 1 base respectively, with 23 bases between them. The CDR3 is 18 amino acids. The CDR3 DNA is TGTGCCAGTAGTCCCGACCTTGGACGGGCCAACCAGAACACTGAAGCTTTCTTT. This gives the protein CASSPDLGRANQNTEAFF.